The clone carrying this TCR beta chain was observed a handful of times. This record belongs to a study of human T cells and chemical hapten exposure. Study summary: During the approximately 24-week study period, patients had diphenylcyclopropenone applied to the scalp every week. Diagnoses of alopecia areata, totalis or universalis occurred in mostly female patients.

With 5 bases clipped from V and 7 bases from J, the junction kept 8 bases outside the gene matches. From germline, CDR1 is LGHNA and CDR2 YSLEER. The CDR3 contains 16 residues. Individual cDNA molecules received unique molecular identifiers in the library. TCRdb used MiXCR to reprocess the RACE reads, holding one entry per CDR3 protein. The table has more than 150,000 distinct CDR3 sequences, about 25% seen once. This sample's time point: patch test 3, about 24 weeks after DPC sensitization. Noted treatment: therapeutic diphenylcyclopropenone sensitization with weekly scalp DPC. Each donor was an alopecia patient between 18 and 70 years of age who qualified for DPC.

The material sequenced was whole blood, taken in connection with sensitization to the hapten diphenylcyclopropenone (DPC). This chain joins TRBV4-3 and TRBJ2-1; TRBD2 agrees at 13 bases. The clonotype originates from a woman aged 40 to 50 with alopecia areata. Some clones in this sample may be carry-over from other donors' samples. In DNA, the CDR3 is TGCGCCAGCAGCAAATCCGGGACTAGCGGGATAAATGAGCAGTTCTTC. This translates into CASSKSGTSGINEQFF.